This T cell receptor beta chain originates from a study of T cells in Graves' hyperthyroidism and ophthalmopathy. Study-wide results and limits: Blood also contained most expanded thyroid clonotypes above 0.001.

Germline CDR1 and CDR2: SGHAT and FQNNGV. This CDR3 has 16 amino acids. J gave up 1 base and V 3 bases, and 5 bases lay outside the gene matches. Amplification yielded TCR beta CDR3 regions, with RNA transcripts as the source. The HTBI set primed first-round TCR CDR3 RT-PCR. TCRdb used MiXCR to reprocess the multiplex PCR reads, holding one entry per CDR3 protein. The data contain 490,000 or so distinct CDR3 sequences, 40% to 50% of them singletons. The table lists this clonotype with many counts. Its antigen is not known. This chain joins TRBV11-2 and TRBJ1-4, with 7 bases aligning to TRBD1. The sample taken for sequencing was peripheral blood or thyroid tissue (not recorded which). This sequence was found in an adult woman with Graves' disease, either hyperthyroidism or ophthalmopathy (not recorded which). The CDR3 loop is CASSLGWTGTNEKLFF. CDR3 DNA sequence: TGTGCCAGCAGCTTGGGCTGGACAGGAACTAATGAAAAACTGTTTTTT.